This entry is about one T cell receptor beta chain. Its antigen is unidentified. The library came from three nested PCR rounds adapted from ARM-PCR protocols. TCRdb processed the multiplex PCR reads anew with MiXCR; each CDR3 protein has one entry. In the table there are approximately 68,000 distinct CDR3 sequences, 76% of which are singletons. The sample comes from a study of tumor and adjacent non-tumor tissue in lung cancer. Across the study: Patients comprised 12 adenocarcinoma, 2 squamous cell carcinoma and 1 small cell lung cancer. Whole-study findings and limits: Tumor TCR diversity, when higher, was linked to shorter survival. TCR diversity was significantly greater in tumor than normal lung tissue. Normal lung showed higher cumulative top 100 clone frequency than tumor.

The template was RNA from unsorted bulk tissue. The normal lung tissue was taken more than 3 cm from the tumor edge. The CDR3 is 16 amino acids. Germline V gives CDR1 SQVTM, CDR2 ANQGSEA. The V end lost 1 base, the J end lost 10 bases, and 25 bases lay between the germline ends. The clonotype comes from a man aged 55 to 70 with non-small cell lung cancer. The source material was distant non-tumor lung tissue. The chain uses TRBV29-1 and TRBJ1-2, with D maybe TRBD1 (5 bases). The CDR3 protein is CSVEGYGDWDLIDYTF. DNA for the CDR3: TGCAGCGTTGAAGGGTATGGGGACTGGGATCTGATAGACTACACCTTC.